What follows is one TCR beta chain and its context. These data come from a study of beta chain features in type 1 diabetes. CD45RO/CCR7/CD25/CD127/CD95/CD27 separated CD4+ naive, central memory, regulatory and stem cell-like memory cells by sorting. Germline V gene sequence: CDR1 LGHNA, CDR2 YSLEER. Trimming cost V 2 bases and J 6 bases, with 11 bases left between them. The CDR3 extends over 13 amino acids. The whole isolated RNA underwent reverse transcription, so sequencing captured expressed TCRB transcripts. Data came from immunoSEQ multiplex PCR; TCRdb stores just in-frame clones and leaves some out. The sample contains about 350,000 clones, roughly a fifth of which appear only once.

Sequencing used naive CD4+ T cells from blood. The TCR was taken from a woman aged 18-30 years in good health. The chain carries TRBV4-3 and TRBJ2-7; D unresolved. The CDR3 DNA sequence: TGCGCCAGCAGCCAACTGAGAGGTACCGAGCAGTACTTC. Its translation: CASSQLRGTEQYF.